These 7 T cell receptor beta chains came from one sample sequenced in a study of cytomegalovirus exposure and HLA in healthy donors. 13 Jbeta primers and 60 Vbeta primers were used for the PCR. Data came from immunoSEQ multiplex PCR; TCRdb stores just in-frame clones and leaves some out. The sample lists over 200,000 clones; almost 80% were seen once. Input material: PBMCs. All receptors come from a male donor in good health and CMV-seronegative.

This clone has more than one count but fewer than ten. This rearrangement joins TRBV6-5 to TRBJ2-3; the D gene is possibly TRBD2 (6 bases). This CDR3 has 15 amino acids. Germline loops: CDR1 MNHEY, CDR2 SVGAGI. V was cut by 1 base and J by 4 bases, with 12 bases left in between. CDR3 in DNA: TGTGCCAGCAGTTACTACGGAGGGCCCCCAGATACGCAGTATTTT. Translating it yields CASSYYGGPPDTQYF.

The V call is TRBV30, the J call TRBJ2-7, with 10 bases aligning to TRBD1. The CDR3 is made up of 13 amino acids. J gave up 5 bases and V 2 bases, and 3 bases lay outside the gene matches. The germline V gene has CDR1 GTSNPN and CDR2 SVGIG (reference sequence). As DNA, the CDR3 is TGTGCCTGGAGTCTAGGACAGGGGGACGAGCAGTACTTC. Amino acids: CAWSLGQGDEQYF.

The DNA of the CDR3 is TGCGCCAGCAGCCGAAGGGGACAGGGGAGTATTAATGAAAAACTGTTTTTT. Translation gives CASSRRGQGSINEKLFF. This chain uses TRBV5-1 with TRBJ1-4; TRBD1 agrees at 10 bases. The CDR3 covers 17 residues. After removal of 4 bases from V and 4 bases from J, the junction contained 10 bases not matched to a gene. CDR1 and CDR2 (germline): SGHRS, YFSETQ. The full variable domain, its missing parts supplied by reference TRBV5-1 and TRBJ1-4, is KAGVTQTPRYLIKTRGQQVTLSCSPISGHRSVSWYQQTPGQGLQFLFEYFSETQRNKGNFPGRFSGRQFSNSRSEMNVSTLELGDSALYLCASSRRGQGSINEKLFFGSGTQLSVL.

This clone was counted between two and nine times. The chain carries TRBV7-2 and TRBJ1-2; D is ambiguous. Trimming took off 5 bases at V and 2 bases at J, with 12 bases between the two ends. CDR3 length: 14 residues. Germline assignment: CDR1 SGHTA and CDR2 FQGNSA. CDR3 sequence: CASSTPSGNYGYTF. CDR3 nucleotides: TGTGCCAGCAGCACCCCCTCCGGGAACTATGGCTACACCTTC.

The V gene is TRBV5-6, the J gene TRBJ2-5; 16 bases are a match to TRBD2. V was pared by 4 bases and J by 4 bases, with 10 bases of the junction left unmatched. There are 18 residues in the CDR3. Germline CDR1 SGHDT, CDR2 YYEEEE. CDR3 region: CASSAGTSGRAERETQYF. The CDR3 DNA follows: TGTGCCAGCAGCGCCGGGACTAGCGGGAGGGCCGAGAGAGAGACCCAGTACTTC. The complete variable domain, with remaining parts taken from reference TRBV5-6 and TRBJ2-5, reads DAGVTQSPTHLIKTRGQQVTLRCSPKSGHDTVSWYQQALGQGPQFIFQYYEEEERQRGNFPDRFSGHQFPNYSSELNVNALLLGDSALYLCASSAGTSGRAERETQYFGPGTRLLVL.

Here the CDR3 DNA reads TGCGCCAGCAGTCTGCAGGGGGATCACAATGAGCAGTTCTTC. Amino acids: CASSLQGDHNEQFF. The chain employs TRBV5-1 and TRBJ2-1; 7 bases are a match to TRBD1. CDR1 is SGHRS, CDR2 YFSETQ, per germline. CDR3 length: 14 residues. V lost 5 bases, J lost 5 bases, and 7 bases stayed unmatched.

As to this clone: An end of the junction differs from the germline gene, which may be a read error. This chain uses TRBV7-9 with TRBJ1-5; the D is unclear. The germline V gene encodes CDR1 SEHNR and CDR2 FQNEAQ (reference sequence). CDR3 size: 14 residues. CDR3 coding DNA: TGTTCCAGCAGCTTAGCTGGGAGGATTCAGCCCCAGCATTTT. Its protein is CSSSLAGRIQPQHF.